This T cell receptor beta chain was recovered during a study of OX40 agonist ivuxolimab in advanced cancers. On the study more broadly: Every 2 weeks, ivuxolimab was infused into the patients intravenously at between 0.01 and 10 mg/kg. Aged 23 to 79 with a mean of 60 years, they were approximately 79% male. Study conclusions and caveats: Some patients who did not respond also had low normalized T-cell clonal expansion.

Here immunoSEQ multiplex PCR was the method, and the copy in TCRdb shows in-frame clones only, minus some. The table has around 84,000 clones, over 80% seen once. As to this clone: Its target is not known.

The J segment lost 4 bases and the V segment lost 0 bases, leaving 1 base of the junction unmatched. CDR1 is SGHRS and CDR2 is YFSETQ in the germline V gene. This CDR3 region has 14 residues. Collection of blood occurred at baseline, at cycle 4 day 1, and at cycle 7 day 1. This sequence was found in an adult with an advanced solid tumor such as melanoma, head and neck, liver or kidney cancer. The V call is TRBV5-1, the J call TRBJ2-7; TRBD1 agrees at 10 bases. The sample in question was CD4+ or CD8+ T cells sorted from blood, obtained in a trial of the OX40 agonist ivuxolimab. The CDR3 reads CASSLGTGGYEQYF. The CDR3 bases are TGCGCCAGCAGCTTGGGGACAGGGGGATACGAGCAGTACTTC.